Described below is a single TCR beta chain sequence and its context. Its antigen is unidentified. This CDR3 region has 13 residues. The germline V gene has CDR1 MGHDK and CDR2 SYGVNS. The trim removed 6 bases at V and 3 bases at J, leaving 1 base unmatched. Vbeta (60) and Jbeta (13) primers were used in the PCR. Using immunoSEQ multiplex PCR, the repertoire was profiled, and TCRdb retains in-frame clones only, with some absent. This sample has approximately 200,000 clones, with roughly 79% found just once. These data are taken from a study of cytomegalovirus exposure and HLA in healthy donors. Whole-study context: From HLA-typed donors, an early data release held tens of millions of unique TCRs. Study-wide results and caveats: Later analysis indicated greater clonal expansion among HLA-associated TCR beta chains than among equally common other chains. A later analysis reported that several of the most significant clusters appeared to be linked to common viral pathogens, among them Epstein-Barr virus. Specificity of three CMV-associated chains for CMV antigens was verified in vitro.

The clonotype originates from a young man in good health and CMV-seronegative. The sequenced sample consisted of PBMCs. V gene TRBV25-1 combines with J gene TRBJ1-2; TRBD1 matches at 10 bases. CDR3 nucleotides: TGTGCCAGCAGGACAGGGGGCGACTATGGCTACACCTTC. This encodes CASRTGGDYGYTF.